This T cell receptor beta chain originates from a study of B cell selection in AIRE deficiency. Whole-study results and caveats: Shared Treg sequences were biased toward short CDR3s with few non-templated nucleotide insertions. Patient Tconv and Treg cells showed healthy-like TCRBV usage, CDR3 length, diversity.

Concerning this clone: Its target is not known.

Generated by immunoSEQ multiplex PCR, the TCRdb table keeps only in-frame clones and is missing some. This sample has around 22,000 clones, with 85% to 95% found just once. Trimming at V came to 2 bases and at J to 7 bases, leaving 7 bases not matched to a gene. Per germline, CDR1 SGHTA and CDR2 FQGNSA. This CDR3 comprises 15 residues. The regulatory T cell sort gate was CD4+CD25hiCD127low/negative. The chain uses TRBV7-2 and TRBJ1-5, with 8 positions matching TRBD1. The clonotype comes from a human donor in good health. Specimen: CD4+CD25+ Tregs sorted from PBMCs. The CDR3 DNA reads TGTGCCAGCAGCTTATACCAGGGGGCCGAGCAGCCCCAGCATTTT. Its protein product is CASSLYQGAEQPQHF.